This TCR beta chain was recovered during a study of OX40 agonist ivuxolimab in advanced cancers. Study context: People in dose escalation had one of these cancers: hepatocellular carcinoma, melanoma, renal cell or head and neck cancer. General observations from the study: Clonal expansion from baseline to week 6 occurred in both CD4+ and CD8+ T cells.

Exclusion of a patient followed from autoimmune disease history or systemic immunosuppression. Drawing of blood for sampling happened at baseline, at cycle 4 day 1, and at cycle 7 day 1. Per the germline V gene, CDR1 is LNHDA and CDR2 is SQIVND (reference sequence). V was trimmed by 5 bases and J by 7 bases, leaving 9 bases between them. CDR3 length: 12 amino acids. Only in-frame clones appear in the TCRdb table, and some are missing; sequencing was by immunoSEQ multiplex PCR. The sample lists tens of thousands of clones, 86% occurring once. With regard to this clone: Its antigen is currently unknown.

The chain uses TRBV19 and TRBJ1-5; D unclear. The specimen comprised CD4+ or CD8+ T cells sorted from blood, sampled in a trial of the OX40 agonist ivuxolimab. The source is an adult with an advanced solid tumor such as melanoma, head and neck, liver or kidney cancer. The CDR3 DNA reads as TGTGCCAGTAGTCCCAGGTACCAGCCCCAGCATTTT. Protein: CASSPRYQPQHF.